The 30 T cell receptor beta chains in this list originate from one sample, sequenced in a study of T-cell reconstitution after alpha-beta-depleted transplantation in children. It was with unique molecular identifiers that the TCRbeta library was prepared. TCRdb re-called the PCR reads through MiXCR, storing one row per CDR3 protein. Found here are 600,000 to 700,000 distinct CDR3 sequences, roughly 17% of them singletons; the top ten hold around 0.96%. Here the sequenced sample was PBMCs from the stem cell graft donor, taken from the stem cell graft. Every receptor here comes from a human donor who donated a stem cell graft to a child with acute myeloid leukemia.

This clonotype was detected many times. The genes are TRBV6-5 and TRBJ2-1; unclear D gene. CDR1 is MNHEY, CDR2 SVGAGI, per germline. V was trimmed by 0 bases and J by 7 bases, leaving 7 bases between them. The CDR3 is made up of 13 amino acids. CDR3 residues: CASSYSLRNEQFF. The CDR3 DNA is TGTGCCAGCAGTTACTCGCTGAGGAATGAGCAGTTCTTC.

V is TRBV4-1 and J is TRBJ1-6, with a possible D match to TRBD1 (5 bases). The CDR3 spans 17 residues. Trimming shortened V by 0 bases and J by 7 bases, and 16 bases separated the two germline ends. Germline V gene sequence: CDR1 MGHRA, CDR2 YSYEKL. CDR3 amino acids: CASSQDGTQGRNSPLHF. Written as DNA, the CDR3 is TGCGCCAGCAGCCAAGACGGGACCCAGGGTCGGAATTCACCCCTCCACTTT.

The genes are TRBV5-5 and TRBJ1-1, with D maybe TRBD1 (5 bases). The CDR3 contains 14 residues. Germline V gene data show CDR1 as SGHKS and CDR2 as YYEKEE (reference sequence). Trimming stripped 2 bases from V and 2 bases from J, with 10 bases between. CDR3 in amino acids: CASSFGRANTEAFF. In DNA form, the CDR3 reads TGTGCCAGCAGCTTCGGCAGGGCTAACACTGAAGCTTTCTTT.

Regarding this clonotype: A read error may explain this, as a much larger clone is one base away. The rearrangement uses TRBV7-2 and TRBJ1-2, with 9 positions matching TRBD1. Germline V CDR1 and CDR2: SGHTA, FQGNSA. The CDR3 length is 13 residues. The V gene end was trimmed by 5 bases and the J gene end by 4 bases; junction bases not matched to a gene: 2. The CDR3 bases are TGTGCCAGCAGCATGGGACAGGGCTATGGCTACACCTTC. Translated, it gives CASSMGQGYGYTF.

This chain uses TRBV24-1 with TRBJ2-5; 8 nucleotides match TRBD1. Trimming took 0 bases from V and 5 from J; bases not matched to a gene: 10. Germline lookup yields CDR1 KGHDR and CDR2 SFDVKD. The length of the CDR3 is 17 residues. For the CDR3, the DNA is TGTGCCACCAGTGATTTGGGTTTCGCGCAGGGGGCGGAGACCCAGTACTTC. It yields the protein CATSDLGFAQGAETQYF.

This clonotype was counted only a few times. The chain links TRBV7-2 to TRBJ1-5, with D perhaps TRBD1 (5 bases). CDR3 size: 13 residues. Deletions cut 5 bases from V and 12 bases from J, with 17 bases between. From germline, CDR1 is SGHTA and CDR2 FQGNSA. The CDR3, as DNA: TGTGCCAGCAGCCCCTGGTCCTCCGGACACCAGCATTTT. It translates to CASSPWSSGHQHF.

There are many counts of this clonotype. The chain carries TRBV20-1 and TRBJ2-7; 11 bases are shared with TRBD1. CDR1 DFQATT and CDR2 SNEGSKA come from the germline V gene (reference sequence). The V segment lost 4 bases and the J segment 3 bases; nucleotides outside the gene matches: 8. This CDR3 spans 15 amino acids. CDR3 coding DNA: TGCAGTGCTACCACGCCCGGGACAGGGGGCTACGAGCAGTACTTC. This codes for CSATTPGTGGYEQYF.

The V call is TRBV29-1, the J call TRBJ2-5, with D unclear. V was shortened by 3 bases and J by 2 bases, with 7 bases between the two germline ends. CDR1 SQVTM and CDR2 ANQGSEA come from the germline V gene. The CDR3 is 12 residues long. DNA of the CDR3: TGCAGCGTTGAGATAGTGCAAGAGACCCAGTACTTC. Translation: CSVEIVQETQYF.

This clonotype occurred a few times. The genes are TRBV24-1 and TRBJ2-1, with 9 bases matching TRBD2. CDR3 size: 13 residues. The V and J ends lost 0 bases and 15 bases, in that order; junction bases with no gene match: 5. The germline CDR1 and CDR2 sequences are KGHDR and SFDVKD. CDR3 protein: CATSDLTRGGLFF. The CDR3 DNA sequence: TGTGCCACCAGTGATTTGACGCGGGGGGGTCTGTTCTTC.

This clonotype was seen at least ten times. The genes are TRBV5-1 and TRBJ2-7; 8 positions match TRBD1. The CDR3 has 16 residues. V trimming: 0 bases; J trimming: 0 bases; junction bases outside the gene matches: 5. Germline loops: CDR1 SGHRS, CDR2 YFSETQ. This chain's CDR3 is CASSLAGGVSSYEQYF. CDR3 coding DNA: TGCGCCAGCAGCTTGGCAGGGGGCGTCAGCTCCTACGAGCAGTACTTC.

There are many counts of this clonotype. The CDR3 protein is CAIRGTGGHTEAFF. CDR3 bases: TGTGCCATCAGAGGAACAGGGGGACACACTGAAGCTTTCTTT. This sequence joins TRBV10-3 and TRBJ1-1; 8 bases map to TRBD1. CDR1 is ENHRY, CDR2 SYGVKD, per germline. V shed 6 bases and J 3 bases; nucleotides not matched to a gene: 6. This CDR3 region has 14 residues.

The chain employs TRBV7-7 and TRBJ1-3; TRBD1 matches at 7 bases. The germline V gene has CDR1 SSHAT and CDR2 FNYEAQ (reference sequence). There are 18 residues in the CDR3. After removal of 3 bases from V and 3 bases from J, the junction contained 14 bases not matched to a gene. The CDR3 bases are TGTGCCAGCAGCTTCCATGGACAGGCCTTTCTTTGTGGAAACACCATATATTTT. Protein sequence: CASSFHGQAFLCGNTIYF.

This clonotype was detected many times. J is TRBJ2-1 and V is TRBV6-5; 9 bases match TRBD1. CDR1 is MNHEY, CDR2 SVGAGI, per germline. This CDR3 has 14 residues. Trimming cost V 7 bases and J 8 bases; bases outside gene matches: 9. CDR3: CASTRGQGTYEQFF. The CDR3 coding sequence is TGTGCCAGCACGAGGGGACAGGGAACATATGAGCAGTTCTTC.

Many counts were recorded for this clonotype. This chain links TRBV6-5 with TRBJ1-2; the D gene is possibly TRBD1 (6 bases). Germline V gene lookup returns CDR1 MNHEY and CDR2 SVGAGI. This CDR3 is built from 15 residues. V gave up 0 bases and J gave up 8 bases, with 16 bases separating them. CDR3 sequence reads: CASSYSSRGLQGYTF. CDR3 DNA: TGTGCCAGCAGTTACTCGTCCAGGGGCTTACAAGGCTACACCTTC.

The chain has TRBV27 and TRBJ1-5; 7 nucleotides agree with TRBD1. V lost 5 bases, J lost 6 bases, and 13 bases stayed unmatched. Germline V CDR1 and CDR2: MNHEY, SMNVEV (reference sequence). The length of the CDR3 is 16 residues. The CDR3: CASSMRQGRTSQPQHF. The DNA for the CDR3 is TGTGCCAGCAGTATGAGACAGGGTCGGACCAGTCAGCCCCAGCATTTT.

This clonotype has ten or more counts. V is TRBV20-1 and J is TRBJ1-6; 7 bases match TRBD1. The V segment lost 1 base and the J segment 6 bases; nucleotides outside the gene matches: 6. The germline CDR1 and CDR2 sequences are DFQATT and SNEGSKA (reference sequence). The CDR3 extends over 15 amino acids. The CDR3 is CSARAGTALNSPLHF. DNA for the CDR3: TGCAGTGCTAGAGCCGGGACAGCCCTTAATTCACCCCTCCACTTT.

The V call is TRBV7-6, the J call TRBJ1-4; 8 nucleotides agree with TRBD1. The V gene's germline CDR1 is SGHVS and CDR2 FNYEAQ. Trimming took 3 bases from V and 6 from J; bases not matched to a gene: 3. The CDR3 covers 14 residues. CDR3 sequence (DNA): TGTGCCAGCAGCTTGGGACAGGAGTATGAAAAACTGTTTTTT. Translation: CASSLGQEYEKLFF.

Ten or more counts support this clonotype. V usage is TRBV20-1 and J usage is TRBJ2-5; 7 bases align to TRBD1. Germline loops: CDR1 DFQATT, CDR2 SNEGSKA (reference sequence). The V gene end was trimmed by 5 bases and the J gene end by 3 bases; junction bases not matched to a gene: 9. CDR3 length: 14 residues. The CDR3 loop reads CSALGQAREETQYF. Here the CDR3 DNA reads TGCAGTGCTTTAGGACAGGCTAGAGAAGAGACCCAGTACTTC.

This clonotype was detected many times. The chain joins TRBV5-5 to TRBJ2-7; D unclear. This CDR3 has 15 residues. The germline CDR1 and CDR2 sequences are SGHKS and YYEKEE (reference sequence). V dropped 0 bases and J dropped 0 bases, with 10 bases sitting between them. CDR3 nucleotides: TGTGCCAGCAGCTTGGTGGCTCAGGCCTCCTACGAGCAGTACTTC. Amino acid sequence: CASSLVAQASYEQYF.

In its sample, this clonotype was seen a few times. The chain links TRBV5-5 to TRBJ2-3; D is perhaps TRBD1 (6 bases). The CDR3 covers 16 residues. V lost 4 bases, J lost 4 bases, and 19 bases lay in between. CDR1 is SGHKS and CDR2 is YYEKEE in the germline V gene (reference sequence). For the CDR3, the DNA is TGTGCCAGCAGCCTGGGTCCGACGCCAGGGGCAGATACGCAGTATTTT. Translated, it gives CASSLGPTPGADTQYF.

This clonotype turned up a few times. J is TRBJ2-3 and V is TRBV20-1; 9 positions match TRBD1. Germline assignment: CDR1 DFQATT and CDR2 SNEGSKA (reference sequence). V shed 5 bases, J shed 5 bases, and the junction held 11 bases outside the gene matches. There are 15 residues in the CDR3. In DNA form, the CDR3 reads TGCAGTGCTTCTGACGGGACAGGGCATAGAGATACGCAGTATTTT. Translated: CSASDGTGHRDTQYF.

This clonotype was seen at least ten times. The chain has TRBV28 and TRBJ2-7; D unclear. This CDR3 has 12 residues. Trimming left V 5 bases short and J 3 bases short, with 8 bases between. The germline V gene encodes CDR1 MDHEN and CDR2 SYDVKM. CDR3 bases: TGTGCCAGCAGTGAGGACGGCTACGAGCAGTACGTC. Translation gives CASSEDGYEQYV.

This clonotype was counted between two and nine times. A single base separates this from a much larger clone, so it may be a read error. The chain employs TRBV9 and TRBJ2-1; the D is unclear. V lost 0 bases and J lost 5, with 9 bases in between. This CDR3 spans 14 amino acids. Germline CDR1 SGDLS, CDR2 YYNGEE. The CDR3 region has the DNA TGTGCCAGCAGCGTAGGCAGGCTACACAATGAGCAGTTCTTC. Protein product: CASSVGRLHNEQFF. Complete variable domain (other parts from reference TRBV9 and TRBJ2-1): DSGVTQTPKHLITATGQRVTLRCSPRSGDLSVYWYQQSLDQGLQFLIQYYNGEERAKGNILERFSAQQFPDLHSELNLSSLELGDSALYFCASSVGRLHNEQFFGPGTRLTVL.

The V and J genes are TRBV20-1 and TRBJ2-5; perhaps TRBD2 as D (5 bases). Trimming left V 4 bases short and J 2 bases short, with 17 bases between. Germline CDR1 DFQATT, CDR2 SNEGSKA (reference sequence). The CDR3 is 15 amino acids. Written as DNA, the CDR3 is TGCAGTGCTAATGAGGGCAGAAAGATGCAAGAGACCCAGTACTTC. Translating gives CSANEGRKMQETQYF.

V is TRBV10-3 and J is TRBJ2-2, with TRBD1 matching 11 bases. The CDR3 sequence is 16 residues long. Unmatched junction bases numbered 11, after V lost 7 bases and J lost 7 bases. Per the germline V gene, CDR1 is ENHRY and CDR2 is SYGVKD. The CDR3 DNA reads as TGTGCCATCACCCCAGGACAGGGGGCGCGAGGCGGGGAGCTGTTTTTT. Its protein is CAITPGQGARGGELFF.

This clonotype has at least ten counts. The chain combines TRBV20-1 with TRBJ1-1; TRBD1 aligns across 9 bases. Germline values: CDR1 DFQATT, CDR2 SNEGSKA (reference sequence). V lost 4 bases, J lost 8 bases, and 11 bases stayed unmatched. The CDR3 loop spans 14 amino acids. For the CDR3, the DNA is TGCAGTGCTACTATTCCGACAGGGGGTAACGAAGCTTTCTTT. It translates to CSATIPTGGNEAFF.

Ten or more counts support this clonotype. The chain uses TRBV28 and TRBJ1-5, with TRBD1 matching 7 bases. J gave up 3 bases and V 4 bases, and 6 bases lay outside the gene matches. Germline V gives CDR1 MDHEN, CDR2 SYDVKM. CDR3 length: 15 amino acids. This CDR3 reads CASSYPGQPNQPQHF. CDR3 nucleotides: TGTGCCAGCAGTTATCCGGGACAGCCCAATCAGCCCCAGCATTTT.

The table lists this clonotype with many counts. The chain carries TRBV20-1 and TRBJ2-5, with 11 positions matching TRBD2. The CDR3 length is 13 residues. The germline gives CDR1 DFQATT, CDR2 SNEGSKA (reference sequence). CDR3 region: CSVGLAAQKTQYF. CDR3 in DNA: TGCAGCGTGGGACTAGCGGCACAAAAGACCCAGTACTTC.

This clonotype was detected ten times or more. This rearrangement joins TRBV20-1 to TRBJ2-7; tentative D call: TRBD2 (6 bases). CDR1 and CDR2 (germline): DFQATT, SNEGSKA (reference sequence). The length of the CDR3 is 12 residues. V gave up 6 bases and J gave up 6 bases, with 15 bases separating them. The CDR3 loop is CSAQNLEGEQYV. Written as DNA, the CDR3 is TGCAGTGCCCAGAACCTGGAGGGCGAGCAGTACGTC.

The table lists this clonotype with many counts. The chain carries TRBV6-5 and TRBJ2-5; D unresolved. Trimming took off 2 bases at V and 5 bases at J, with 9 bases between the two ends. Germline V lookup: CDR1 MNHEY, CDR2 SVGAGI. CDR3 length: 13 amino acids. The chain's CDR3 is CASSYRSGETQYF. The CDR3 region has the DNA TGTGCCAGCAGTTACAGGAGTGGGGAGACCCAGTACTTC.